Described below is a single T cell receptor beta chain sequence and its context. Germline assignment: CDR1 SGDLS and CDR2 YYNGEE. Trimming removed 3 bases from V and 7 bases from J; junction bases left unmatched: 11. The CDR3 runs to 16 residues. TCRdb's table, derived via immunoSEQ multiplex PCR, lists solely in-frame clones and lacks some. The sample contains fewer than 400,000 clones, about 87% of which appear only once. This sample stems from a study of blood T cell repertoires in COVID-19. Participants' own reports of clinical history determined their cohort assignment. The sequence came from a man aged 30 to 45 who had recovered from COVID-19. Sample: PBMCs or T cells enriched from blood (not recorded which). The chain joins TRBV9 to TRBJ1-4; TRBD1 aligns across 8 bases. CDR3 amino acids: CASSGGQGFTIEKLFF. Written as DNA, the CDR3 is TGTGCCAGCAGCGGAGGACAGGGATTTACCATTGAAAAACTGTTTTTT.